This T cell receptor beta chain was recorded in a study of shared clonotypes between healthy human individuals. General study findings and limits: Larger estimated richness was generally recorded for naive subsets relative to memory subsets. Clonotypes shared by all four sorted-subset donors had higher generation probabilities than non-shared clonotypes.

Per germline, CDR1 KGHSH and CDR2 LQKENI. The V and J ends lost 3 bases and 4 bases, in that order; junction bases with no gene match: 9. This CDR3 region has 16 residues. Division of CD4+ cells produced a CD45RA+ naive subset and a CD45RA-negative memory subset. Libraries were prepared by immunoSEQ multiplex PCR; TCRdb keeps only in-frame clonotypes and omits some of them. The table records some 1,400,000 clones, 95% to 97% of them present only once. Notes on this clone: The antigen is unknown.

This receptor was taken from a man aged 25 to 45 in good health. The sequencing sample was made of naive CD4+ T cells sorted from blood. Subset given: CD45RA+ positively selected. The chain couples TRBV18 to TRBJ2-1; 7 bases agree with TRBD2. In DNA, the CDR3 is TGTGCCAGCTCACCCCTAAGGCTAGCGGATTACAATGAGCAGTTCTTC. Protein product: CASSPLRLADYNEQFF.